This paragraph reports one T cell receptor beta chain. Its specificity is unknown. Authors of the study amplified TCR beta CDR3 regions from RNA transcripts. The HTBI set primed first-round TCR CDR3 RT-PCR. TCRdb re-derived calls from the multiplex PCR reads in MiXCR, one entry per CDR3 protein. The sample holds fewer than 250,000 distinct CDR3 sequences; approximately 25% are singletons and the top ten take around 40%. These data come from a study of T cells in Graves' hyperthyroidism and ophthalmopathy. General study findings and limits: Ophthalmopathy and stable hyperthyroidism were separated by a 13 V-J model. Most thyroid clonotypes expanded above 0.001 were also detected in blood.

For ophthalmopathy patients, the Clinical Activity Score was at least 3 and the NOSPECS grade at least 4; duration was under 3 months. Exclusion criteria comprised uncontrolled infection, other autoimmune disease, pregnancy or lactation. This CDR3 has 13 amino acids. The germline V gene encodes CDR1 DFQATT and CDR2 SNEGSKA (reference sequence). The V gene end was trimmed by 5 bases and the J gene end by 6 bases; junction bases not matched to a gene: 3. This chain links TRBV20-1 with TRBJ2-7; 14 bases line up with TRBD2. Source material: blood. This sequence originates from a woman between 35 and 50 years old with Graves' ophthalmopathy. The DNA for the CDR3 is TGCAGTGCTCAGGGGACTAGCGGGAGCGAGCAGTACTTC. Encoded protein: CSAQGTSGSEQYF.